The T cell receptor (beta chain) described here comes from a study of technical replicates of blood from a few donors. The table came from immunoSEQ multiplex PCR; TCRdb's copy has only in-frame clones and leaves some out. The table lists about 75,000 clones, 91% of them singletons. The CDR3 loop spans 14 amino acids. Germline V gene lookup returns CDR1 SGHRS and CDR2 YFSETQ. V was pared by 1 base and J by 4 bases, with 2 bases of the junction left unmatched. V and J are TRBV5-1 and TRBJ2-3; TRBD1 agrees at 8 bases. This receptor was obtained from a human donor in good health. Some clones in this sample may be carry-over from other donors' samples. The sequencing sample was made of T cells isolated from PBMCs. The CDR3 protein is CASSLRDRSDTQYF. As DNA, the CDR3 is TGCGCCAGCAGCTTGAGGGACAGGTCAGATACGCAGTATTTT.